These 16 T cell receptor beta chains were all obtained from the same sample, sequenced in a study of CD8 T cells in Susac syndrome. It was with random hexamers that 0.5 to 1 ug RNA was reverse transcribed. TCRdb independently ran MiXCR on the immunoSEQ multiplex PCR reads; one entry per CDR3 protein. The sample has some 180,000 distinct CDR3 sequences; just under 95% are singletons. Sequencing was performed on CD4+ T cells from PBMCs. Receptors were obtained from a human donor in good health.

This chain joins TRBV30 and TRBJ2-1; 8 bases match TRBD2. Unmatched junction bases numbered 14, after V lost 2 bases and J lost 11 bases. This CDR3 spans 15 amino acids. The germline gives CDR1 GTSNPN, CDR2 SVGIG (reference sequence). The CDR3, as DNA: TGTGCCTGGAGTAGCACTAGCGGATTAACAATGAAGCAGTTCTTC. Its protein is CAWSSTSGLTMKQFF.

The genes are TRBV30 and TRBJ1-5; the D gene is possibly TRBD1 (6 bases). The CDR3 covers 15 residues. Germline V gene lookup returns CDR1 GTSNPN and CDR2 SVGIG (reference sequence). Trimming removed 2 bases at V and 0 bases at J, with 11 bases between. For the CDR3, the DNA is TGTGCCTGGAGTAGGGGGGAGTATAGCAATCAGCCCCAGCATTTT. Amino acid sequence: CAWSRGEYSNQPQHF.

J is TRBJ2-3 and V is TRBV18; tentatively, D is TRBD1 (5 bases). This CDR3 comprises 15 residues. Trimming stripped 3 bases from V and 6 bases from J, with 16 bases between. Germline CDR1 and CDR2: KGHSH and LQKENI. The CDR3 reads CASSPSGRELDTQYF. The CDR3 DNA reads as TGTGCCAGCTCACCCTCTGGCAGGGAATTGGATACGCAGTATTTT.

This clonotype appeared a single time. The CDR3 spells CATSDVGHVKEQFF. The CDR3 nucleotides are TGTGCCACCAGTGATGTGGGACATGTTAAGGAGCAGTTCTTC. The chain uses TRBV24-1 and TRBJ2-1, with D tentatively TRBD1 (6 bases). This CDR3 has 14 amino acids. Trimming took off 3 bases at V and 10 bases at J, with 15 bases between the two ends. The germline V gene has CDR1 KGHDR and CDR2 SFDVKD.

The chain couples TRBV20-1 to TRBJ1-5; no clear D gene. V was pared by 3 bases and J by 4 bases, with 13 bases between. Germline V gene lookup returns CDR1 DFQATT and CDR2 SNEGSKA (reference sequence). The CDR3 covers 14 residues. CDR3 sequence: CSARNFPGNQPQHF. CDR3 DNA sequence: TGCAGTGCTAGGAACTTCCCGGGAAATCAGCCCCAGCATTTT.

The chain recombines TRBV30 with TRBJ2-7, with D possibly matching TRBD1 (6 bases). V dropped 5 bases and J dropped 2 bases, with 13 bases sitting between them. The CDR3 sequence is 13 residues long. Germline loops: CDR1 GTSNPN, CDR2 SVGIG (reference sequence). The CDR3 region is CAWEPGQAYEQYF. As DNA, the CDR3 is TGTGCCTGGGAGCCGGGACAAGCCTACGAGCAGTACTTC.

The chain employs TRBV5-4 and TRBJ2-1; TRBD2 aligns across 10 bases. There are 16 residues in the CDR3. Trimming cost V 4 bases and J 7 bases; bases outside gene matches: 11. Germline CDR1 and CDR2: SGHNT and YYREEE (reference sequence). The CDR3 sequence is CASSTPLAGEGNEQFF. CDR3 nucleotide sequence: TGTGCCAGCAGCACTCCGCTAGCGGGAGAGGGGAATGAGCAGTTCTTC.

This sequence joins TRBV20-1 and TRBJ2-7, with 8 bases aligning to TRBD1. J gave up 4 bases and V 6 bases, and 8 bases lay outside the gene matches. The CDR3 is made up of 13 amino acids. Germline V gives CDR1 DFQATT, CDR2 SNEGSKA (reference sequence). CDR3 sequence: CSAGPGQDYEQYF. CDR3 DNA sequence: TGCAGTGCAGGTCCGGGACAGGATTACGAGCAGTACTTC.

The chain couples TRBV12-3 or TRBV12-4 to TRBJ1-2; D ambiguous. CDR3 length equals 14 residues. Deletions cut 3 bases from V and 1 base from J, with 9 bases between. In nucleotides, the CDR3 is TGTGCCAGCAGTTTTAACCGCTTTAACTATGGCTACACCTTC. Residues: CASSFNRFNYGYTF.

This chain uses TRBV30 with TRBJ2-1; D not resolved. The germline gives CDR1 GTSNPN, CDR2 SVGIG (reference sequence). The CDR3 has 13 residues. Trimming stripped 7 bases from V and 7 bases from J, with 17 bases between. The CDR3 here is CASRPGLGNEQFF. CDR3 DNA: TGTGCCTCGCGGCCGGGCCTGGGGAATGAGCAGTTCTTC.

The chain has TRBV19 and TRBJ2-7; no clear D. CDR3 length: 14 amino acids. V gave up 1 base and J gave up 2 bases, with 9 bases separating them. The germline CDR1 and CDR2 sequences are LNHDA and SQIVND (reference sequence). DNA of the CDR3: TGTGCCAGTAGTATAGTTCCAGGACCCTACGAGCAGTACTTC. Its translation: CASSIVPGPYEQYF.

The rearrangement joins TRBV27 to TRBJ2-3; 8 nucleotides match TRBD1. The CDR3 is 14 amino acids. Trimming cost V 6 bases and J 1 base; bases outside gene matches: 3. Germline V gives CDR1 MNHEY, CDR2 SMNVEV (reference sequence). CDR3 loop: CASRMGQGTDTQYF. DNA of the CDR3: TGTGCCAGCAGGATGGGACAGGGCACAGATACGCAGTATTTT.

The chain carries TRBV7-9 and TRBJ2-3; 10 bases align to TRBD2. V gave up 3 bases and J gave up 0 bases; unmatched junction bases: 12. The germline CDR1 and CDR2 sequences are SEHNR and FQNEAQ (reference sequence). This CDR3 has 19 amino acids. CDR3 in DNA: TGTGCCAGCAGCTTGACGCTAGCGGGAGAATTCTGGAGCACAGATACGCAGTATTTT. It encodes CASSLTLAGEFWSTDTQYF.

The chain carries TRBV28 and TRBJ2-7; perhaps TRBD2 as D (6 bases). The germline gives CDR1 MDHEN, CDR2 SYDVKM. The length of the CDR3 is 15 residues. Trimming removed 0 bases from V and 0 bases from J, with 9 bases in between. CDR3 nucleotide sequence: TGTGCCAGCAGTTTATGGGGGGGTTCCTCCTACGAGCAGTACTTC. Translation gives CASSLWGGSSYEQYF.

This rearrangement joins TRBV28 to TRBJ2-3; TRBD2 matches 9 bases. Germline CDR1 reads MDHEN; CDR2 reads SYDVKM. The J segment lost 4 bases and the V segment lost 8 bases, leaving 10 bases of the junction unmatched. The length of the CDR3 is 15 residues. The CDR3 region is CASQLSGRKADTQYF. Written as DNA, the CDR3 is TGTGCCAGCCAACTTAGCGGGAGAAAGGCAGATACGCAGTATTTT. Full variable domain (rest looked up from reference TRBV28 and TRBJ2-3): DVKVTQSSRYLVKRTGEKVFLECVQDMDHENMFWYRQDPGLGLRLIYFSYDVKMKEKGDIPEGYSVSREKKERFSLILESASTNQTSMYLCASQLSGRKADTQYFGPGTRLTVL.

V gene TRBV29-1 combines with J gene TRBJ2-1, with a weak D call TRBD2 (6 bases). Germline V gives CDR1 SQVTM, CDR2 ANQGSEA. V was clipped by 6 bases and J by 3 bases, with 15 bases between them. This CDR3 is built from 14 residues. The CDR3 is CSVAGLLVYNEQFF. The CDR3 DNA reads TGCAGCGTCGCGGGACTCCTCGTCTACAATGAGCAGTTCTTC.